This T cell receptor beta chain stems from a study of control samples from healthy donors and cancer patients. Germline V gives CDR1 MNHNY, CDR2 SVGAGI (reference sequence). With V trimmed by 6 bases and J by 4 bases, 10 bases remained unmatched. The CDR3 loop spans 16 amino acids. Repertoires were generated with immunoSEQ multiplex PCR, while TCRdb's copy carries only in-frame clones and drops some. Here the sample spans about 75,000 clones, 94% being singletons. This chain links TRBV6-6 with TRBJ2-2; TRBD1 matches at 8 bases. This receptor was identified in a woman aged 40-49 years in good health. Sequencing was carried out using blood. The CDR3 DNA sequence: TGTGCCAGCAGCTTAAGACAGGGGCGTCCCACCGGGGAGCTGTTTTTT. It encodes CASSLRQGRPTGELFF.